The source of this T cell receptor beta chain is a study of blood T cell repertoires in COVID-19. Study as a whole: PBMCs, B-cell-depleted T cells, or T cells provided the cDNA or gDNA that made up the material.

V shed 2 bases and J shed 6 bases, with 18 bases lying between them. CDR3 size: 16 residues. Germline CDR1 is SGHKS and CDR2 is YYEKEE (reference sequence). Under the authors' procedure: Estimation of nucleated cell counts was performed using reference gene primer amplification. Some clones are missing from TCRdb's copy, which holds only in-frame ones; the method was immunoSEQ multiplex PCR. The V and J calls and the clone size are those of that table, but D and trimming were determined from the DNA. The sample yields about 140,000 clones, 88% seen once. The sequencing input was peripheral blood. The chain combines TRBV5-5 with TRBJ1-5; possible D gene TRBD1, 5 bases. This TCR was sampled from a human donor with COVID-19, enrolled during active disease. The donor label of this sample is uncertain. CDR3 sequence reads: CASSFYSGGEPQPQHF. CDR3 bases: TGTGCCAGCAGCTTTTATTCCGGGGGAGAACCTCAGCCCCAGCATTTT.